This note documents a single T cell receptor (beta chain) sequence. This entry is derived from a study of blood T cell repertoires in COVID-19. About the study: Sites in the United States, Italy and Spain provided acute and convalescent COVID-19 samples. Nucleic acid was either cDNA or gDNA, and it came from T cells, B-cell-depleted T cells, or PBMCs.

Trimming shortened V by 5 bases and J by 8 bases, and 15 bases separated the two germline ends. The CDR3 sequence is 14 residues long. CDR1 is MNHNY and CDR2 is SVGAGI in the germline V gene (reference sequence). Per the study methods: Estimates of nucleated cell counts were drawn from the amplification of reference gene primers. TCRdb's copy holds only in-frame clones and misses some; the assay was immunoSEQ multiplex PCR. V, J and clone size derive from that table, while D and trimming were established from the DNA sequence. The repertoire holds about 70,000 clones, with around 86% as singletons. Source material: peripheral blood. V and J are TRBV6-6 and TRBJ1-4; D unresolved. The source is a woman under 30 with acute or convalescent COVID-19. As DNA, the CDR3 is TGTGCCAGCAGTCGGGATGGGCGGGCAGAAAAACTGTTTTTT. This codes for CASSRDGRAEKLFF.